The 22 T cell receptor beta chains below were found in one sample sequenced in a study of blood T cell repertoires in COVID-19. The table came from immunoSEQ multiplex PCR; TCRdb's copy has only in-frame clones and leaves some out. The data show about 160,000 clones, roughly 90% seen once. Sequenced input: peripheral blood. These receptors were collected from a man aged 25-45 years with COVID-19, enrolled during active disease.

The chain has TRBV7-9 and TRBJ2-4; 10 nucleotides match TRBD1. V was pared by 4 bases and J by 8 bases, with 11 bases of the junction left unmatched. Germline CDR1 and CDR2: SEHNR and FQNEAQ (reference sequence). The CDR3 runs 16 residues. CDR3 amino acids: CASSSQGTGEGDIQYF. In DNA form, the CDR3 reads TGTGCCAGCAGCTCCCAAGGGACAGGGGAGGGGGACATTCAGTACTTC.

The chain carries TRBV4-3 and TRBJ2-7; maybe TRBD1 (5 bases). Germline V gene lookup returns CDR1 LGHNA and CDR2 YSLEER. Trimming took off 1 base at V and 6 bases at J, with 19 bases between the two ends. CDR3 length: 16 amino acids. Here the CDR3 DNA reads TGCGCCAGCAGCCAAGGTATACAGGTTGATCAACCCGAGCAGTACTTC. It is translated as CASSQGIQVDQPEQYF.

The CDR3 sequence is CASSYWGGADTEAFF. CDR3 nucleotide sequence: TGTGCCAGCAGTTACTGGGGGGGAGCGGACACTGAAGCTTTCTTT. The chain has TRBV6-5 and TRBJ1-1, with a tentative D call TRBD1 (5 bases). The germline V and J ends were trimmed by 1 base and 3 bases, with 12 bases remaining between them. This CDR3 has 15 residues. The germline V gene has CDR1 MNHEY and CDR2 SVGAGI.

The chain joins TRBV9 to TRBJ1-1, with D unclear. Trimming pared 4 bases from V and 4 bases from J, leaving 14 bases between. Germline values: CDR1 SGDLS, CDR2 YYNGEE. CDR3 size: 14 residues. The CDR3 loop is CASSLSRARTEAFF. As DNA, the CDR3 is TGTGCCAGCAGCCTTTCGAGGGCGCGCACTGAAGCTTTCTTT.

The rearrangement joins TRBV27 to TRBJ1-1; 7 bases are a match to TRBD1. V shed 9 bases, J shed 5 bases, and the junction held 6 bases outside the gene matches. The CDR3 extends over 12 amino acids. Germline loops: CDR1 MNHEY, CDR2 SMNVEV (reference sequence). DNA of the CDR3: TGTGCCAGTAAGACAGGGTGGACTGAAGCTTTCTTT. This translates into CASKTGWTEAFF.

The chain employs TRBV7-8 and TRBJ1-4, with TRBD1 as a possible D gene (5 bases). The CDR3 has 14 residues. Between the trimmed V and J ends, which lost 1 base and 10 bases, there was a span of 13 bases. Germline lookup yields CDR1 SGHVS and CDR2 FQNEAQ. CDR3 residues: CASSLVQGDLKLFF. CDR3 sequence (DNA): TGTGCCAGCAGCTTAGTCCAAGGGGACTTAAAACTGTTTTTT.

This chain connects TRBV15 to TRBJ1-1; no definite D call. The CDR3 loop spans 16 amino acids. In germline, CDR1 is LNHNV, CDR2 YYDKDF (reference sequence). Trimming removed 0 bases at V and 5 bases at J, with 16 bases between. The CDR3, as DNA: TGTGCCACCAGCAGAGATCTTGGCATTTCGCGGACTGAAGCTTTCTTT. Its translation: CATSRDLGISRTEAFF.

The chain combines TRBV27 with TRBJ1-2; D remains unclear. V gave up 2 bases and J gave up 4 bases, with 11 bases separating them. The germline V gene encodes CDR1 MNHEY and CDR2 SMNVEV (reference sequence). The CDR3 is 14 amino acids. The CDR3 loop is CASSLTVGGYGYTF. In DNA, the CDR3 is TGTGCCAGCAGTTTAACGGTAGGAGGCTATGGCTACACCTTC.

DNA of the CDR3: TGTGCCAGCAGTTTTGACAGGCCAGAGAACACCGGGGAGCTGTTTTTT. Protein sequence: CASSFDRPENTGELFF. The chain combines TRBV6-5 with TRBJ2-2, with a weak D call TRBD1 (6 bases). There are 16 residues in the CDR3. The ends were cut back, 4 bases at V and 1 base at J, with 13 bases in the middle. Germline CDR1 is MNHEY and CDR2 is SVGAGI.

The rearrangement uses TRBV28 and TRBJ1-5, with a weak D call TRBD1 (6 bases). Trimming pared 3 bases from V and 3 bases from J, leaving 12 bases between. Germline V gives CDR1 MDHEN, CDR2 SYDVKM. This CDR3 comprises 15 residues. The CDR3 loop reads CASSFTQGYNQPQHF. CDR3 bases: TGTGCCAGCAGTTTCACCCAGGGGTACAATCAGCCCCAGCATTTT. Using reference TRBV28 and TRBJ1-5 for the parts outside the CDR3, the full variable domain is DVKVTQSSRYLVKRTGEKVFLECVQDMDHENMFWYRQDPGLGLRLIYFSYDVKMKEKGDIPEGYSVSREKKERFSLILESASTNQTSMYLCASSFTQGYNQPQHFGDGTRLSIL.

The chain combines TRBV6-2 or TRBV6-3 with TRBJ2-5, with TRBD2 matching 11 bases. The junction had 8 bases not matched to a gene; V was cut back by 2 bases and J by 0 bases. Per germline, CDR1 MNHEY and CDR2 SVGEGT. The CDR3 consists of 18 residues. The CDR3: CASSYPLAGVADQETQYF. CDR3 DNA sequence: TGTGCCAGCAGTTACCCACTAGCGGGAGTAGCGGACCAAGAGACCCAGTACTTC.

The V and J genes are TRBV27 and TRBJ2-1; TRBD2 agrees at 14 bases. The CDR3 is 21 residues long. Unmatched junction bases numbered 14, after V lost 4 bases and J lost 0 bases. Germline V CDR1 and CDR2: MNHEY, SMNVEV (reference sequence). The CDR3: CASSSTMGTSGGSFSYNEQFF. The CDR3 nucleotides are TGTGCCAGCAGTTCGACCATGGGGACTAGCGGGGGAAGCTTCTCCTACAATGAGCAGTTCTTC.

The V gene is TRBV27, the J gene TRBJ1-1, with 7 bases that match TRBD1. From germline, CDR1 is MNHEY and CDR2 SMNVEV (reference sequence). Trimming cost V 3 bases and J 3 bases; bases outside gene matches: 13. This CDR3 spans 17 amino acids. In nucleotides, the CDR3 is TGTGCCAGCAGTTTCGACCACAACAGGGGACGGGACACTGAAGCTTTCTTT. Translation: CASSFDHNRGRDTEAFF.

The rearrangement links TRBV15 to TRBJ1-4, with TRBD1 as a possible D gene (5 bases). V was shortened by 1 base and J by 3 bases, with 15 bases between the two germline ends. This CDR3 region has 17 residues. The V gene's germline CDR1 is LNHNV and CDR2 YYDKDF (reference sequence). CDR3 coding DNA: TGTGCCACCAGCAGAGTGTTTCAGGGTGCGGCTAATGAAAAACTGTTTTTT. It codes for CATSRVFQGAANEKLFF.

Note on this clone: Additional DNA sequences in this sample encode the identical CDR3. J is TRBJ1-1 and V is TRBV18; 8 positions match TRBD1. The CDR3 loop spans 14 amino acids. V trimming: 3 bases; J trimming: 2 bases; junction bases outside the gene matches: 2. CDR1 is KGHSH, CDR2 LQKENI, per germline. In DNA form, the CDR3 reads TGTGCCAGCTCACCGGGACAGGCTAACACTGAAGCTTTCTTT. Protein: CASSPGQANTEAFF. Using reference TRBV18 and TRBJ1-1 for the parts outside the CDR3, the full variable domain is NAGVMQNPRHLVRRRGQEARLRCSPMKGHSHVYWYRQLPEEGLKFMVYLQKENIIDESGMPKERFSAEFPKEGPSILRIQQVVRGDSAAYFCASSPGQANTEAFFGQGTRLTVV.

The CDR3 region has the DNA TGTGCCAGCAGTGATCCCCCCGGGAGTTTTAAAGAGACCCAGTACTTC. This encodes CASSDPPGSFKETQYF. V and J are TRBV27 and TRBJ2-5, with D possibly being TRBD2 (6 bases). The germline V and J ends were trimmed by 5 bases and 3 bases, with 19 bases remaining between them. Germline lookup yields CDR1 MNHEY and CDR2 SMNVEV (reference sequence). The CDR3 is 16 amino acids.

The CDR3 coding sequence is TGTGCCTCCGGGGTAGCGGGGGGCTACGAGCAGTACTTC. It is translated as CASGVAGGYEQYF. This chain connects TRBV25-1 to TRBJ2-7; 10 bases line up with TRBD2. V trimming: 11 bases; J trimming: 3 bases; junction bases outside the gene matches: 7. Germline CDR1 and CDR2: MGHDK and SYGVNS. The CDR3 contains 13 residues.

The V gene is TRBV4-2, the J gene TRBJ1-1, with 7 bases aligning to TRBD1. The germline gives CDR1 LGHNA, CDR2 YNFKEQ. After removal of 4 bases from V and 4 bases from J, the junction contained 12 bases not matched to a gene. This CDR3 has 16 residues. The CDR3 protein is CASSPPTGPRSTEAFF. CDR3 bases: TGTGCCAGCAGCCCACCGACAGGGCCCCGGAGCACTGAAGCTTTCTTT.

The CDR3: CASSRDGQGVYEQYF. The CDR3 nucleotides are TGTGCCAGCAGCCGAGACGGACAGGGTGTGTACGAGCAGTACTTC. The chain has TRBV9 and TRBJ2-7, with TRBD1 matching over 8 bases. J was trimmed by 4 bases and V by 4 bases; bases with no gene match: 10. The germline V gene encodes CDR1 SGDLS and CDR2 YYNGEE. The CDR3 sequence is 15 residues long.

This chain joins TRBV19 and TRBJ2-7; D is possibly TRBD1 (6 bases). This CDR3 comprises 15 residues. Trimming shortened V by 5 bases and J by 0 bases, and 14 bases separated the two germline ends. Germline assignment: CDR1 LNHDA and CDR2 SQIVND (reference sequence). Written as DNA, the CDR3 is TGTGCCAGTAGTTATAGGGACAAGAGCTCCTACGAGCAGTACTTC. Translating it yields CASSYRDKSSYEQYF.

The J gene is TRBJ1-6, the V gene TRBV7-9; 8 bases fit TRBD1. The ends lost 6 bases at V and 6 bases at J; junction bases unmatched: 7. This CDR3 is 15 amino acids long. The germline CDR1 and CDR2 sequences are SEHNR and FQNEAQ (reference sequence). This CDR3 is CASSLDRDSNSPLHF. The CDR3 DNA is TGTGCCAGCAGTCTGGACAGGGACAGTAATTCACCCCTCCACTTT.

V gene TRBV19 combines with J gene TRBJ2-3; TRBD2 might be the D (5 bases). The CDR3 has 16 amino acids. Germline V gene sequence: CDR1 LNHDA, CDR2 SQIVND (reference sequence). V lost 7 bases, J lost 2 bases, and 19 bases lay in between. CDR3 in DNA: TGTGCCAGTACCTCCCTGTCCGGGATTAACACAGATACGCAGTATTTT. Its protein product is CASTSLSGINTDTQYF.